Below are 26 T cell receptor beta chains sequenced from a single sample in a study of PD-1 blockade in classical Hodgkin lymphoma. All patients relapsed after autologous stem cell transplantation, and brentuximab vedotin exposure varied. Assay: immunoSEQ multiplex PCR; the TCRdb copy retains only in-frame clones and omits some. The data show more than 140,000 clones, with about 81% seen just once and roughly 10% held by the top ten. The sequenced sample was peripheral blood mononuclear cells (PBMCs), obtained before the second cycle of nivolumab. These receptors all stem from a human donor with classical Hodgkin lymphoma.

V and J are TRBV30 and TRBJ2-5; 12 positions match TRBD2. The closer fit of TRBJ2-7 to the DNA end suggests the J call may be wrong. Germline V gene lookup returns CDR1 GTSNPN and CDR2 SVGIG (reference sequence). There are 16 residues in the CDR3. CDR3 coding DNA: TGTGCCTGGAGTGTTCGTGGGGGACTAGCGGGTCCCGAGCAGTACTTC. Its protein is CAWSVRGGLAGPEQYF.

V usage is TRBV5-1 and J usage is TRBJ2-1; D perhaps matches TRBD1 (6 bases). Germline V gene data show CDR1 as SGHRS and CDR2 as YFSETQ. With 4 bases removed from V and 3 bases from J, the gap between germline ends came to 11 bases. The CDR3 sequence is 14 residues long. This chain's CDR3 is CASSPGTSYNEQFF. The CDR3 coding sequence is TGCGCCAGCAGCCCCGGGACAAGCTACAATGAGCAGTTCTTC.

V and J are TRBV7-2 and TRBJ1-2; maybe TRBD1 (5 bases). V lost 2 bases, J lost 5 bases, and 9 bases lay in between. Germline CDR1 and CDR2: SGHTA and FQGNSA. The CDR3 spans 13 residues. The CDR3 DNA follows: TGTGCCAGCAGCTTATCGACAGATTATGGCTACACCTTC. Its protein product is CASSLSTDYGYTF.

The chain recombines TRBV7-3 with TRBJ2-6; perhaps TRBD1 as D (5 bases). CDR3 length equals 16 residues. The V end was cut by 0 bases, the J end by 2 bases, with 8 bases between. Germline V CDR1 and CDR2: SGHTA, FQGTGA. CDR3: CASSLTTGTGANVLTF. In nucleotides, the CDR3 is TGTGCCAGCAGCTTAACCACAGGCACTGGGGCCAACGTCCTGACTTTC.

The chain links TRBV5-1 to TRBJ1-2, with D possibly matching TRBD1 (6 bases). V lost 0 bases and J lost 1, with 10 bases in between. Germline lookup yields CDR1 SGHRS and CDR2 YFSETQ. There are 15 residues in the CDR3. In nucleotides, the CDR3 is TGCGCCAGCAGCTTGGCCGGACAGAATAACTATGGCTACACCTTC. It yields the protein CASSLAGQNNYGYTF. Variable domain in full (rest from reference TRBV5-1 and TRBJ1-2): KAGVTQTPRYLIKTRGQQVTLSCSPISGHRSVSWYQQTPGQGLQFLFEYFSETQRNKGNFPGRFSGRQFSNSRSEMNVSTLELGDSALYLCASSLAGQNNYGYTFGSGTRLTVV.

The CDR3 loop is CARSLRTSLYEQYF. DNA for the CDR3: TGTGCCAGAAGCTTAAGGACTAGTCTCTACGAGCAGTACTTC. The genes are TRBV5-3 and TRBJ2-7, with TRBD2 identical over 7 bases. TRBV5-3 counts as an open reading frame of uncertain function. J was trimmed by 3 bases and V by 2 bases; bases with no gene match: 5. This CDR3 spans 14 amino acids.

This sequence joins TRBV28 and TRBJ2-1; 12 bases fit TRBD2. The CDR3 has 16 residues. The germline gives CDR1 MDHEN, CDR2 SYDVKM. Losses at the gene ends were 5 bases for V and 9 bases for J; bases not matched to a gene: 11. CDR3 sequence (DNA): TGTGCCAGCAGTCACTGGACTAGCGGGAAACAGGTTGAGCAGTTCTTC. It codes for CASSHWTSGKQVEQFF.

The chain uses TRBV28 and TRBJ2-7; 10 bases agree with TRBD2. V gave up 5 bases and J gave up 3 bases; unmatched junction bases: 10. Germline CDR1 reads MDHEN; CDR2 reads SYDVKM. The CDR3 sequence is 16 residues long. DNA of the CDR3: TGTGCCAGCAGTACAGGGACGGCTAGCGGGAGCTACGAGCAGTACTTC. It yields the protein CASSTGTASGSYEQYF.

V gene TRBV6-6 combines with J gene TRBJ1-4; D remains unclear. The CDR3 extends over 15 amino acids. Germline CDR1 reads MNHNY; CDR2 reads SVGAGI (reference sequence). Trimming took 6 bases from V and 8 from J, leaving 19 bases between them. The CDR3 DNA reads TGTGCCAGCAGCTACGAAATACGACCTGAGGAAAAACTGTTTTTT. It yields the protein CASSYEIRPEEKLFF.

This clone was found once. V gene TRBV15 combines with J gene TRBJ2-4; TRBD2 aligns across 7 bases. The CDR3 is 17 residues long. The J segment lost 0 bases and the V segment lost 4 bases, leaving 9 bases of the junction unmatched. Looked up from germline, CDR1 is LNHNV and CDR2 is YYDKDF (reference sequence). Here the CDR3 reads CATSMPLAAIAKNIQYF. In DNA form, the CDR3 reads TGTGCCACCAGCATGCCCCTAGCGGCAATAGCCAAAAACATTCAGTACTTC.

A single count supports this clone. The DNA for the CDR3 is TGCGCCAGCAGCTTGGCCGTGGATGGTACCATATATTTT. This sequence encodes CASSLAVDGTIYF. The V call is TRBV5-1, the J call TRBJ1-3; D gene unclear. Germline-derived CDR1 and CDR2 are SGHRS and YFSETQ. This CDR3 is built from 13 residues. Trimming took 0 bases from V and 10 from J, leaving 11 bases between them.

The CDR3 sequence: CASSLSYRAYEQYF. For the CDR3, the DNA is TGTGCCAGCAGTTTAAGTTACAGGGCCTACGAGCAGTACTTC. The chain recombines TRBV27 with TRBJ2-7; weak D call: TRBD1 (6 bases). V was clipped by 2 bases and J by 2 bases, with 10 bases between them. Per the germline V gene, CDR1 is MNHEY and CDR2 is SMNVEV (reference sequence). This CDR3 has 14 amino acids.

V is TRBV18 and J is TRBJ1-1; 9 bases match TRBD1. This CDR3 region has 14 residues. V trimming: 5 bases; J trimming: 5 bases; junction bases outside the gene matches: 6. Germline V lookup: CDR1 KGHSH, CDR2 LQKENI. Here the CDR3 reads CASSLRQGDTEAFF. The CDR3 DNA is TGTGCCAGCTCATTGCGACAGGGGGATACTGAAGCTTTCTTT.

The chain recombines TRBV9 with TRBJ2-5, with a tentative D call TRBD2 (6 bases). The germline V and J ends were trimmed by 4 bases and 3 bases, with 13 bases remaining between them. The length of the CDR3 is 14 residues. Per germline, CDR1 SGDLS and CDR2 YYNGEE. CDR3 nucleotide sequence: TGTGCCAGCAGCATCCGTGGCGGGGAAGAGACCCAGTACTTC. It specifies CASSIRGGEETQYF. The whole variable domain, filled in from reference TRBV9 and TRBJ2-5, reads DSGVTQTPKHLITATGQRVTLRCSPRSGDLSVYWYQQSLDQGLQFLIQYYNGEERAKGNILERFSAQQFPDLHSELNLSSLELGDSALYFCASSIRGGEETQYFGPGTRLLVL.

The CDR3, as DNA: TGTGCTCCTAAGTGGCTCGAATTTTCTTCGACCGGGGAGCTGTTTTTT. It encodes CAPKWLEFSSTGELFF. The V and J genes are TRBV12-5 and TRBJ2-2; D not resolved. With 11 bases removed from V and 5 bases from J, the gap between germline ends came to 24 bases. Looked up from germline, CDR1 is LGHNT and CDR2 is FRNRAP. The CDR3 is made up of 16 amino acids.

The chain uses TRBV7-9 and TRBJ2-7; D remains unclear. This CDR3 spans 11 amino acids. V was shortened by 4 bases and J by 5 bases, with 6 bases between the two germline ends. Germline assignment: CDR1 SEHNR and CDR2 FQNEAQ (reference sequence). The CDR3 nucleotides read TGTGCCAGCAGCTCTAACGACGAGCAGTACTTC. Encoded protein: CASSSNDEQYF.

V gene TRBV5-4 combines with J gene TRBJ2-1, with 9 bases aligning to TRBD1. This CDR3 spans 15 amino acids. Germline V gene lookup returns CDR1 SGHNT and CDR2 YYREEE (reference sequence). V shed 4 bases, J shed 2 bases, and the junction held 4 bases outside the gene matches. The chain's CDR3 is CASSRQGEAYNEQFF. Here the CDR3 DNA reads TGTGCCAGCAGCAGACAGGGGGAAGCCTACAATGAGCAGTTCTTC.

The J gene is TRBJ2-5, the V gene TRBV10-1; 9 nucleotides line up with TRBD2. Trimming at V came to 4 bases and at J to 4 bases, leaving 16 bases not matched to a gene. Germline assignment: CDR1 WNHNN and CDR2 SYGVQD (reference sequence). The length of the CDR3 is 18 residues. CDR3 sequence: CASSGGLDLAGELETQYF. Written as DNA, the CDR3 is TGCGCCAGCAGTGGGGGGTTGGACTTAGCGGGAGAGCTAGAGACCCAGTACTTC.

This rearrangement joins TRBV7-3 to TRBJ2-1; the match to TRBD2 covers 16 bases. CDR3 length equals 17 residues. Germline-derived CDR1 and CDR2 are SGHTA and FQGTGA. V shed 5 bases and J 3 bases; nucleotides not matched to a gene: 4. CDR3 in DNA: TGTGCCAGCAGCCCGGGACTAGCGGGGGGGCTCTACAATGAGCAGTTCTTC. Translating it yields CASSPGLAGGLYNEQFF.

The chain employs TRBV11-2 and TRBJ2-1; no reliable D call. Germline V gives CDR1 SGHAT, CDR2 FQNNGV. CDR3 length equals 14 residues. The V end was cut by 1 base, the J end by 0 bases, with 4 bases between. The CDR3 is CASSLADSYNEQFF. For the CDR3, the DNA is TGTGCCAGCAGCTTAGCGGACTCCTACAATGAGCAGTTCTTC.

The J gene is TRBJ1-1, the V gene TRBV23-1; TRBD1 matches at 12 bases. TRBV23-1 is given ORF status, its function remaining uncertain. The CDR3 has 15 amino acids. The ends lost 8 bases at V and 3 bases at J; junction bases unmatched: 7. This CDR3 is CASVGTGGNDTEAFF. Here the CDR3 DNA reads TGCGCCAGCGTCGGGACAGGGGGCAATGACACTGAAGCTTTCTTT.

This clone was observed a handful of times. The chain joins TRBV6-1 to TRBJ1-5, with D possibly being TRBD1 (5 bases). The germline CDR1 and CDR2 sequences are MNHNS and SASEGT. V was clipped by 5 bases and J by 0 bases, with 8 bases between them. CDR3 size: 14 residues. The CDR3 reads CASSYTGSNQPQHF. Here the CDR3 DNA reads TGTGCCAGCAGTTATACAGGTAGCAATCAGCCCCAGCATTTT.

The genes are TRBV19 and TRBJ2-2; no clear D. This CDR3 has 15 residues. The germline gives CDR1 LNHDA, CDR2 SQIVND (reference sequence). Trimming removed 3 bases from V and 1 base from J, with 9 bases in between. Written as DNA, the CDR3 is TGTGCCAGTAGTATCCGGCCCCGGAACACCGGGGAGCTGTTTTTT. It translates to CASSIRPRNTGELFF.

This chain uses TRBV10-3 with TRBJ2-5, with a possible D match to TRBD2 (5 bases). V shed 6 bases and J shed 1 base, with 12 bases lying between them. The CDR3 extends over 14 amino acids. Germline CDR1 and CDR2: ENHRY and SYGVKD. CDR3 in amino acids: CAIRGENLQETQYF. The CDR3 region has the DNA TGTGCCATCAGGGGAGAAAACCTCCAAGAGACCCAGTACTTC.

This chain links TRBV7-9 with TRBJ1-3; no clear D. V was cut by 1 base and J by 0 bases, with 4 bases left in between. The CDR3 extends over 14 amino acids. The V gene's germline CDR1 is SEHNR and CDR2 FQNEAQ (reference sequence). CDR3 nucleotide sequence: TGTGCCAGCAGCTTAGAGAGCTCTGGAAACACCATATATTTT. Translating it yields CASSLESSGNTIYF.

This clone was detected many times. CDR3 sequence: CASSPNTASTYEQYF. As DNA, the CDR3 is TGTGCCAGCAGTCCAAATACAGCGAGTACCTACGAGCAGTACTTC. The chain couples TRBV6-5 to TRBJ2-7; D is ambiguous. V lost 5 bases, J lost 2 bases, and 16 bases lay in between. In germline, CDR1 is MNHEY, CDR2 SVGAGI. The CDR3 covers 15 residues.